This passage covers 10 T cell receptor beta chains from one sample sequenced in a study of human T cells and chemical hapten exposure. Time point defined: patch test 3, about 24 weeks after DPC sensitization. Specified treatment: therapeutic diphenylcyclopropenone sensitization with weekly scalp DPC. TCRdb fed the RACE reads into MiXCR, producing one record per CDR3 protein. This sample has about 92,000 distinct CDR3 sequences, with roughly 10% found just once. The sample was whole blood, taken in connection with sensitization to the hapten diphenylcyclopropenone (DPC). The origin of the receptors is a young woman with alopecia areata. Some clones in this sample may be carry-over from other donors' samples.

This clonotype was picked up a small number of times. For the CDR3, the DNA is TGTGCCAGCAGTGAAAATGCAGGCAAGTTCGGGAATGAGCAGTTCTTC. Translation gives CASSENAGKFGNEQFF. This chain uses TRBV6-1 with TRBJ2-1; D call uncertain. Germline V gives CDR1 MNHNS, CDR2 SASEGT. V shed 2 bases and J shed 7 bases, with 18 bases lying between them. The CDR3 spans 16 residues.

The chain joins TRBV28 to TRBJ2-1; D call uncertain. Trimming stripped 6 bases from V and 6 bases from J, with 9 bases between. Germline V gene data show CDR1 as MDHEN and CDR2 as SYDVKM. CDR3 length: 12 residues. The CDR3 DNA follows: TGTGCCAGCAGCCCCTTGGGCAATGAGCAGTTCTTC. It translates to CASSPLGNEQFF. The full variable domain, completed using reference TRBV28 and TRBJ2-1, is DVKVTQSSRYLVKRTGEKVFLECVQDMDHENMFWYRQDPGLGLRLIYFSYDVKMKEKGDIPEGYSVSREKKERFSLILESASTNQTSMYLCASSPLGNEQFFGPGTRLTVL.

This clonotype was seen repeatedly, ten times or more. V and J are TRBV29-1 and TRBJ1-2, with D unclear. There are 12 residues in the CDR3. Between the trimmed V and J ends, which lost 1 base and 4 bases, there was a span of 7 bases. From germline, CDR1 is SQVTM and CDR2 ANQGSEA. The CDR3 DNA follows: TGCAGCGTTGAAGGCCGGGGCTATGGCTACACCTTC. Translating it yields CSVEGRGYGYTF.

The CDR3 protein is CASSSKWGTDTDTQYF. Written as DNA, the CDR3 is TGCGCCAGCAGCTCGAAGTGGGGGACCGACACAGATACGCAGTATTTT. V is TRBV5-1 and J is TRBJ2-3; D possibly matches TRBD1 or TRBD2 (5 bases each). Per the germline V gene, CDR1 is SGHRS and CDR2 is YFSETQ. The CDR3 runs to 16 residues. Trimming stripped 3 bases from V and 2 bases from J, with 16 bases between.

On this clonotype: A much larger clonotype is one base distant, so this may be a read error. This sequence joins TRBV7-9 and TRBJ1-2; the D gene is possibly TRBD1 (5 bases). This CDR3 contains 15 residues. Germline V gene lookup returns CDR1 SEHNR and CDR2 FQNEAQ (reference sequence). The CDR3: CVSSKGFWAHYGYTF. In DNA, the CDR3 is TGTGTCAGCAGCAAGGGGTTCTGGGCTCACTATGGCTACACCTTC.

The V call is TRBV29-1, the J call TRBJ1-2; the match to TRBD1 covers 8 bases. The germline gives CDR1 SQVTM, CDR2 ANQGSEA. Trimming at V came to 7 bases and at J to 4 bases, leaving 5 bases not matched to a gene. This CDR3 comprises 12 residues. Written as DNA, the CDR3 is TGCAGCGCCCGGACAGGGATCTATGGCTACACCTTC. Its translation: CSARTGIYGYTF.

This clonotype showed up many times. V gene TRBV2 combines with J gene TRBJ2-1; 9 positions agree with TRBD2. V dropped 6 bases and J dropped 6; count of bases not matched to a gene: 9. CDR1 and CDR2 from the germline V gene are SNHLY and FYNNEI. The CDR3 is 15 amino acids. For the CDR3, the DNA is TGTGCCAGCAGAGAGACTAGCGGAGGGTTCAATGAGCAGTTCTTC. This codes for CASRETSGGFNEQFF.

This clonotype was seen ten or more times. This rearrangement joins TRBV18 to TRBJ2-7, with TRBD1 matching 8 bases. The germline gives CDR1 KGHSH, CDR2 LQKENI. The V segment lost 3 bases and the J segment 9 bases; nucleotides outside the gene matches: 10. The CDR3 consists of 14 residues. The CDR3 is CASSPGQADSGQYF. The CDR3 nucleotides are TGTGCCAGCTCACCGGGACAGGCGGACTCCGGGCAGTACTTC. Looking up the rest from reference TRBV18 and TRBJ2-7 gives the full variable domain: NAGVMQNPRHLVRRRGQEARLRCSPMKGHSHVYWYRQLPEEGLKFMVYLQKENIIDESGMPKERFSAEFPKEGPSILRIQQVVRGDSAAYFCASSPGQADSGQYFGPGTRLTVT.

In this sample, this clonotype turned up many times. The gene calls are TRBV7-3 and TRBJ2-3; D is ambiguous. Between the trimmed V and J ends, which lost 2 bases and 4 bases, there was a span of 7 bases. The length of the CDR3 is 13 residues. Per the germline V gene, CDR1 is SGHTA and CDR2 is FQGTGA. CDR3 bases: TGTGCCAGCAGCTTACTGTTTTCAGATACGCAGTATTTT. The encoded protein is CASSLLFSDTQYF.

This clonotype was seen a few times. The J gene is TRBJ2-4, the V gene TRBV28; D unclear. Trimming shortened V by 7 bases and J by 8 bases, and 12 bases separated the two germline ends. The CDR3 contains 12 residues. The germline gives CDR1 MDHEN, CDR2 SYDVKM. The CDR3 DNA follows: TGTGCCAGCACGGACCCCTCCGACATTCAGTACTTC. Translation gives CASTDPSDIQYF.